This is a list of T cell receptor beta chains from one sample in a study of PD-L1 blockade in urothelial cancer. Repertoires were generated with immunoSEQ multiplex PCR, while TCRdb's copy carries only in-frame clones and drops some. The profile shows 25,000 to 35,000 clones, over 75% of them singletons. Source: PBMCs, taken around atezolizumab (anti-PD-L1) treatment. The receptors here all came from a man in his fifties with urothelial cancer. CDR3s include the opening cysteine and the closing phenylalanine or tryptophan. Fields, in order: CDR3 protein, CDR3 DNA, CDR3 length, D gene, J gene, V gene, clone size. A D gene is named only where the DNA matches it firmly. Size is stated for part of the rows, as once, few or many counts, or as a class when the clone is expanded.

CDR3 protein: CASSPKTNPGTQYF; CDR3 DNA: TGTGCCAGCAGTCCAAAAACTAATCCGGGGACCCAGTACTTC; CDR3 length: 14; D gene: .; J gene: TRBJ2-5; V gene: TRBV27; clone size: once
CDR3 protein: CASSPSGEDTDTQYF; CDR3 DNA: TGTGCCAGCAGCCCCAGCGGAGAGGACACAGATACGCAGTATTTT; CDR3 length: 15; D gene: .; J gene: TRBJ2-3; V gene: TRBV5-4; clone size: .
CDR3 protein: CASSQPTRPGELFF; CDR3 DNA: TGTGCCAGCAGCCAACCGACTAGACCCGGGGAGCTGTTTTTT; CDR3 length: 14; D gene: .; J gene: TRBJ2-2; V gene: TRBV11-3; clone size: few
CDR3 protein: CASSLAGGAVYEQYF; CDR3 DNA: TGTGCCAGCAGTTTGGCGGGAGGGGCGGTCTACGAGCAGTACTTC; CDR3 length: 15; D gene: TRBD2; J gene: TRBJ2-7; V gene: TRBV6-5; clone size: few
CDR3 protein: CASSYISGDTQYF; CDR3 DNA: TGTGCCAGCAGTTACATTAGTGGAGATACGCAGTATTTT; CDR3 length: 13; D gene: .; J gene: TRBJ2-3; V gene: TRBV6-5; clone size: .
CDR3 protein: CASSPTYNEQFF; CDR3 DNA: TGTGCCAGCAGCCCCACATACAATGAGCAGTTCTTC; CDR3 length: 12; D gene: .; J gene: TRBJ2-1; V gene: TRBV5-6; clone size: .
CDR3 protein: CASSRIGPRGTYEQYF; CDR3 DNA: TGTGCCAGCAGCCGAATCGGGCCCAGGGGAACCTACGAGCAGTACTTC; CDR3 length: 16; D gene: .; J gene: TRBJ2-7; V gene: TRBV14; clone size: .
CDR3 protein: CASSLERGTGELFF; CDR3 DNA: TGTGCCAGCAGCTTAGAGCGGGGGACCGGGGAGCTGTTTTTT; CDR3 length: 14; D gene: TRBD2; J gene: TRBJ2-2; V gene: TRBV7-3; clone size: .
CDR3 protein: CASSEAGGTGGGYGYTF; CDR3 DNA: TGTGCCAGCAGTGAAGCGGGAGGGACAGGGGGCGGCTATGGCTACACCTTC; CDR3 length: 17; D gene: TRBD1; J gene: TRBJ1-2; V gene: TRBV6-1; clone size: once
CDR3 protein: CASSEFGQYYEQYF; CDR3 DNA: TGTGCCAGCAGTGAATTTGGACAGTACTACGAGCAGTACTTC; CDR3 length: 14; D gene: .; J gene: TRBJ2-7; V gene: TRBV6-1; clone size: .
CDR3 protein: CASSSTQGLGMNTEAFF; CDR3 DNA: TGTGCCAGCAGCTCGACACAGGGCCTAGGGATGAACACTGAAGCTTTCTTT; CDR3 length: 17; D gene: .; J gene: TRBJ1-1; V gene: TRBV7-9; clone size: .
CDR3 protein: CASSKTGTGVPYEQYF; CDR3 DNA: TGCGCCAGCAGCAAAACCGGGACAGGGGTTCCCTACGAGCAGTACTTC; CDR3 length: 16; D gene: TRBD1; J gene: TRBJ2-7; V gene: TRBV5-1; clone size: .
CDR3 protein: CASSPDRDSYEQYF; CDR3 DNA: TGTGCCAGCAGCCCGGACAGGGACTCCTACGAGCAGTACTTC; CDR3 length: 14; D gene: TRBD1; J gene: TRBJ2-7; V gene: TRBV9; clone size: .
CDR3 protein: CASTVGQGNIQYF; CDR3 DNA: TGTGCCAGCACCGTGGGACAGGGGAACATTCAGTACTTC; CDR3 length: 13; D gene: TRBD1; J gene: TRBJ2-4; V gene: TRBV6-5; clone size: .
CDR3 protein: CASSEEETGELFF; CDR3 DNA: TGTGCCAGCAGTGAAGAAGAGACCGGGGAGCTGTTTTTT; CDR3 length: 13; D gene: .; J gene: TRBJ2-2; V gene: TRBV6-1; clone size: .
CDR3 protein: CSVVPTSGVQGGELFF; CDR3 DNA: TGCAGCGTTGTCCCGACTAGCGGAGTGCAAGGCGGGGAGCTGTTTTTT; CDR3 length: 16; D gene: TRBD2; J gene: TRBJ2-2; V gene: TRBV29-1; clone size: .
CDR3 protein: CASTPQVNTEAFF; CDR3 DNA: TGTGCCAGCACCCCACAGGTTAACACTGAAGCTTTCTTT; CDR3 length: 13; D gene: .; J gene: TRBJ1-1; V gene: TRBV6-6; clone size: .
CDR3 protein: CASSEAGGGLANYGYTF; CDR3 DNA: TGTGCCAGCAGTGAAGCAGGAGGGGGCTTAGCTAACTATGGCTACACCTTC; CDR3 length: 17; D gene: TRBD1; J gene: TRBJ1-2; V gene: TRBV6-1; clone size: .
CDR3 protein: CASSMWGQYNEQFF; CDR3 DNA: TGTGCCAGCAGTATGTGGGGACAGTACAATGAGCAGTTCTTC; CDR3 length: 14; D gene: TRBD1; J gene: TRBJ2-1; V gene: TRBV6-6; clone size: .
CDR3 protein: CASSYLQQKNNYGYTF; CDR3 DNA: TGTGCCAGCAGTTACCTCCAACAGAAGAATAACTATGGCTACACCTTC; CDR3 length: 16; D gene: .; J gene: TRBJ1-2; V gene: TRBV6-5; clone size: once
CDR3 protein: CASSYSRSSYEQYF; CDR3 DNA: TGTGCCAGCAGTTACAGCCGGAGTTCCTACGAGCAGTACTTC; CDR3 length: 14; D gene: .; J gene: TRBJ2-7; V gene: TRBV6-5; clone size: .
CDR3 protein: CATRTGFEAGETQYF; CDR3 DNA: TGTGCCACCAGGACAGGGTTTGAGGCTGGAGAGACCCAGTACTTC; CDR3 length: 15; D gene: TRBD1; J gene: TRBJ2-5; V gene: TRBV19; clone size: .
CDR3 protein: CASREGGTNVLTF; CDR3 DNA: TGTGCCAGCCGGGAGGGAGGGACCAACGTCCTGACTTTC; CDR3 length: 13; D gene: TRBD2; J gene: TRBJ2-6; V gene: TRBV7-2; clone size: .
CDR3 protein: CASSEDYPMETQYF; CDR3 DNA: TGTGCCAGCAGTGAGGACTACCCGATGGAGACCCAGTACTTC; CDR3 length: 14; D gene: .; J gene: TRBJ2-5; V gene: TRBV6-1; clone size: few
CDR3 protein: CASRANPPSPLHF; CDR3 DNA: TGTGCCAGCAGAGCAAATCCCCCTTCACCCCTCCACTTT; CDR3 length: 13; D gene: .; J gene: TRBJ1-6; V gene: TRBV6-5; clone size: few
CDR3 protein: CASSESATGNQPQHF; CDR3 DNA: TGTGCCAGCAGTGAATCAGCGACAGGCAATCAGCCCCAGCATTTT; CDR3 length: 15; D gene: .; J gene: TRBJ1-5; V gene: TRBV25-1; clone size: .
CDR3 protein: CASSPYMNTEAFF; CDR3 DNA: TGTGCCAGCAGTCCCTATATGAACACTGAAGCTTTCTTT; CDR3 length: 13; D gene: .; J gene: TRBJ1-1; V gene: TRBV28; clone size: .
CDR3 protein: CASSTTGAETQYF; CDR3 DNA: TGTGCCAGTAGTACGACAGGGGCGGAGACCCAGTACTTC; CDR3 length: 13; D gene: TRBD1; J gene: TRBJ2-5; V gene: TRBV19; clone size: .
CDR3 protein: CASSSETGSVSVSYEQYF; CDR3 DNA: TGTGCCAGCAGTTCAGAGACAGGATCTGTCTCTGTCTCCTACGAGCAGTACTTC; CDR3 length: 18; D gene: .; J gene: TRBJ2-7; V gene: TRBV25-1; clone size: .
CDR3 protein: CASSFVGPGTGSSYEQYF; CDR3 DNA: TGTGCCAGCAGTTTCGTGGGTCCAGGGACAGGGAGCTCCTACGAGCAGTACTTC; CDR3 length: 18; D gene: TRBD1; J gene: TRBJ2-7; V gene: TRBV27; clone size: .
CDR3 protein: CASSQGRGVETQYF; CDR3 DNA: TGTGCCAGCAGCCAAGGGCGGGGCGTGGAGACCCAGTACTTC; CDR3 length: 14; D gene: .; J gene: TRBJ2-5; V gene: TRBV14; clone size: .
CDR3 protein: CASSRDRGRRETQYF; CDR3 DNA: TGTGCCAGCTCCCGGGACAGGGGGCGTCGGGAGACCCAGTACTTC; CDR3 length: 15; D gene: TRBD1; J gene: TRBJ2-5; V gene: TRBV19; clone size: .
CDR3 protein: CASSIPSPGQGLRGANVLTF; CDR3 DNA: TGTGCCAGCAGCATCCCCTCACCGGGACAGGGGCTCAGAGGGGCCAACGTCCTGACTTTC; CDR3 length: 20; D gene: .; J gene: TRBJ2-6; V gene: TRBV21-1; clone size: .
CDR3 protein: CASSVERGGEQYF; CDR3 DNA: TGTGCCAGCAGCGTAGAAAGGGGCGGCGAGCAGTACTTC; CDR3 length: 13; D gene: .; J gene: TRBJ2-7; V gene: TRBV9; clone size: .
CDR3 protein: CASSPIAGTEAFF; CDR3 DNA: TGTGCCAGCAGCCCGATCGCAGGGACTGAAGCTTTCTTT; CDR3 length: 13; D gene: .; J gene: TRBJ1-1; V gene: TRBV7-2; clone size: .
CDR3 protein: CASSGGWEQYF; CDR3 DNA: TGTGCCAGTAGTGGAGGTTGGGAGCAGTACTTC; CDR3 length: 11; D gene: .; J gene: TRBJ2-7; V gene: TRBV19; clone size: .
CDR3 protein: CASSRTSGRQQYF; CDR3 DNA: TGTGCCAGCAGTCGGACTAGCGGGAGGCAGCAGTACTTC; CDR3 length: 13; D gene: TRBD2; J gene: TRBJ2-7; V gene: TRBV28; clone size: .
CDR3 protein: CASSGVAGGNGNIQYF; CDR3 DNA: TGTGCCAGCAGCGGAGTAGCGGGGGGGAACGGAAACATTCAGTACTTC; CDR3 length: 16; D gene: TRBD2; J gene: TRBJ2-4; V gene: TRBV4-2; clone size: .
CDR3 protein: CAGSLITGMNTEAFF; CDR3 DNA: TGTGCCGGCAGCTTAATCACAGGCATGAACACTGAAGCTTTCTTT; CDR3 length: 15; D gene: .; J gene: TRBJ1-1; V gene: TRBV7-6; clone size: .
CDR3 protein: CASSLGTGTMNTEAFF; CDR3 DNA: TGTGCCAGTAGCCTCGGGACAGGGACCATGAACACTGAAGCTTTCTTT; CDR3 length: 16; D gene: TRBD1; J gene: TRBJ1-1; V gene: TRBV19; clone size: .
CDR3 protein: CASSQVSGRRSGANVLTF; CDR3 DNA: TGCGCCAGCAGCCAAGTTAGCGGGAGGCGGTCTGGGGCCAACGTCCTGACTTTC; CDR3 length: 18; D gene: TRBD2; J gene: TRBJ2-6; V gene: TRBV4-3; clone size: .
CDR3 protein: CATSTSGGPYEQYF; CDR3 DNA: TGTGCCACCTCCACTAGCGGGGGTCCCTACGAGCAGTACTTC; CDR3 length: 14; D gene: TRBD2; J gene: TRBJ2-7; V gene: TRBV19; clone size: .
CDR3 protein: CASSRDTPGRGYTF; CDR3 DNA: TGTGCCAGTAGCAGGGACACCCCGGGTCGAGGCTACACCTTC; CDR3 length: 14; D gene: .; J gene: TRBJ1-2; V gene: TRBV19; clone size: .